Below are 25 T cell receptor beta chains sequenced from a single sample in a study of early T cells in non-severe SARS-CoV-2 infection. TCRdb re-called the 5' RACE reads with MiXCR, one entry per CDR3 protein. The sample has 60,000 to 65,000 distinct CDR3 sequences; around 12% are singletons. Input material: whole blood. These receptors came from an adult who was a healthcare worker with PCR-confirmed SARS-CoV-2 infection or an uninfected control (not recorded which).

This clonotype has more than one count but fewer than ten. V and J are TRBV6-6 and TRBJ1-4, with TRBD1 as a possible D gene (6 bases). The germline V gene has CDR1 MNHNY and CDR2 SVGAGI (reference sequence). The V gene lost 6 bases and the J gene lost 6 bases, with 14 bases spanning the gap. The CDR3 covers 14 residues. The CDR3 loop is CASSSDRTDEKLFF. CDR3 nucleotide sequence: TGTGCCAGCAGCTCAGACAGGACCGATGAAAAACTGTTTTTT.

On this clonotype itself: A read error may explain this, as a much larger clone is one base away. This sequence joins TRBV7-2 and TRBJ2-2; D is unresolved. Germline CDR1 reads SGHTA; CDR2 reads FQGNSA. Trimming shortened V by 4 bases and J by 3 bases, and 3 bases separated the two germline ends. The CDR3 spans 12 residues. The CDR3, as DNA: TGTGCCAGCAGCTCTTACACCGGGGAGCTGTTTTTT. This translates into CASSSYTGELFF.

The chain couples TRBV7-2 to TRBJ1-2, with unresolved D. This CDR3 is 13 amino acids long. Trimming took 6 bases from V and 7 from J, leaving 15 bases between them. CDR1 is SGHTA and CDR2 is FQGNSA in the germline V gene. CDR3 bases: TGTGCCAGCAGTCCCTGGAGGGAGAGTGGCTACACCTTC. Its translation: CASSPWRESGYTF.

At least ten counts were recorded for this clonotype. This chain joins TRBV10-3 and TRBJ2-7; 15 bases fit TRBD2. In germline, CDR1 is ENHRY, CDR2 SYGVKD. V shed 11 bases and J 6 bases; nucleotides not matched to a gene: 11. The length of the CDR3 is 15 residues. CDR3 DNA sequence: TGTGCCGTGGGACTAGCGGGAGGAGGTCATACCGAGCAGTACTTC. Residues: CAVGLAGGGHTEQYF.

This clonotype was recorded a few times. This CDR3 is CASSPGHGYTF. In DNA, the CDR3 is TGTGCCAGCTCACCAGGTCATGGCTACACCTTC. The V call is TRBV18, the J call TRBJ1-2, with D uncertain. Per germline, CDR1 KGHSH and CDR2 LQKENI. The CDR3 length is 11 residues. Trimming removed 2 bases at V and 6 bases at J, with 4 bases between.

This clonotype has at least ten counts. The chain employs TRBV6-6 and TRBJ2-7; 11 bases line up with TRBD2. The J segment lost 4 bases and the V segment lost 7 bases, leaving 3 bases of the junction unmatched. This CDR3 has 13 amino acids. CDR1 is MNHNY and CDR2 is SVGAGI in the germline V gene (reference sequence). DNA of the CDR3: TGTGCCAGCACTCTAGCGGGAGGATACGAGCAGTACTTC. Protein: CASTLAGGYEQYF.

The chain couples TRBV5-1 to TRBJ2-7, with TRBD1 identical over 7 bases. This CDR3 is 14 amino acids long. Germline V lookup: CDR1 SGHRS, CDR2 YFSETQ. J gave up 2 bases and V 4 bases, and 6 bases lay outside the gene matches. The CDR3 is CASSHSGQPYEQYF. The CDR3 DNA reads TGCGCCAGCAGCCACTCGGGACAGCCCTACGAGCAGTACTTC.

This chain links TRBV7-2 with TRBJ2-3; TRBD2 agrees at 7 bases. The V gene's germline CDR1 is SGHTA and CDR2 FQGNSA. V gave up 1 base and J gave up 6 bases; unmatched junction bases: 10. This CDR3 spans 16 amino acids. CDR3 in amino acids: CASSLGTRSPGDTQYF. The CDR3 DNA sequence: TGTGCCAGCAGCTTAGGGACTAGAAGCCCGGGGGATACGCAGTATTTT. Full variable domain (outside the CDR3, taken from reference TRBV7-2 and TRBJ2-3): GAGVSQSPSNKVTEKGKDVELRCDPISGHTALYWYRQSLGQGLEFLIYFQGNSAPDKSGLPSDRFSAERTGGSVSTLTIQRTQQEDSAVYLCASSLGTRSPGDTQYFGPGTRLTVL.

This clonotype was recorded at least ten times. V usage is TRBV14 and J usage is TRBJ2-5; D uncertain. The length of the CDR3 is 12 residues. Germline-derived CDR1 and CDR2 are SGHDN and FVKESK. Between the trimmed V and J ends, which lost 1 base and 5 bases, there was a span of 5 bases. The DNA of the CDR3 is TGTGCCAGCAGCCAAGTTCTTGAGACCCAGTACTTC. Its translation is CASSQVLETQYF.

This clonotype was picked up a small number of times. This chain connects TRBV4-1 to TRBJ1-4; D call uncertain. Trimming cost V 0 bases and J 0 bases, with 8 bases left between them. The CDR3 totals 16 residues. The germline V gene has CDR1 MGHRA and CDR2 YSYEKL. CDR3 sequence: CASSQETGATNEKLFF. The CDR3 DNA sequence: TGCGCCAGCAGCCAAGAGACCGGCGCAACTAATGAAAAACTGTTTTTT.

The chain is built from TRBV10-2 and TRBJ1-1; a weak D match, TRBD1 (5 bases). The ends were cut back, 3 bases at V and 3 bases at J, with 11 bases in the middle. The germline V gene has CDR1 WSHSY and CDR2 SAAADI. The CDR3 is 14 residues long. CDR3: CASSENPGHTEAFF. The CDR3, as DNA: TGCGCCAGCAGTGAAAATCCAGGGCACACTGAAGCTTTCTTT.

This clonotype was seen a few times. This chain links TRBV12-3 or TRBV12-4 with TRBJ2-7, with 8 bases lining up with TRBD1. V trimming: 7 bases; J trimming: 0 bases; junction bases outside the gene matches: 5. CDR3 size: 14 residues. The CDR3 reads CASNNRGFSYEQYF. CDR3 nucleotide sequence: TGTGCCAGCAATAACAGGGGGTTCTCCTACGAGCAGTACTTC.

In this sample, this clonotype turned up many times. The chain employs TRBV28 and TRBJ2-5; possibly TRBD2 for D (6 bases). Germline V CDR1 and CDR2: MDHEN, SYDVKM. V lost 5 bases and J lost 5, with 15 bases in between. The CDR3 extends over 14 amino acids. As DNA, the CDR3 is TGTGCCAGCAGTGACAGCTTTGGGGGGGAGACCCAGTACTTC. It yields the protein CASSDSFGGETQYF.

Ten or more counts support this clonotype. V is TRBV6-2 or TRBV6-3 and J is TRBJ1-1, with a tentative D call TRBD1 (6 bases). CDR1 is MNHEY, CDR2 SVGEGT, per germline. The CDR3 is made up of 13 amino acids. The V end was cut by 6 bases, the J end by 0 bases, with 8 bases between. DNA for the CDR3: TGTGCCAGCAGGGACAGTGTGAACACTGAAGCTTTCTTT. Translated, it gives CASRDSVNTEAFF.

The table lists this clonotype with a few counts. This chain links TRBV28 with TRBJ2-3; 10 bases are a match to TRBD2. This CDR3 contains 15 residues. Germline V lookup: CDR1 MDHEN, CDR2 SYDVKM. The V segment lost 7 bases and the J segment 6 bases; nucleotides outside the gene matches: 10. The CDR3 DNA reads TGTGCCAGCACCGAAAGCGGGAGGGCGTTCGATACGCAGTATTTT. Protein product: CASTESGRAFDTQYF.

This clonotype was picked up a small number of times. The J gene is TRBJ1-1, the V gene TRBV10-3; TRBD1 might be the D (6 bases). V lost 3 bases and J 1 base, leaving 9 bases between the germline ends. CDR1 is ENHRY, CDR2 SYGVKD, per germline. CDR3 length: 14 residues. CDR3 in DNA: TGTGCCATCAGTGATTGGGGACAGAACACTGAAGCTTTCTTT. Translated: CAISDWGQNTEAFF.

The sample holds a few counts of this clonotype. The chain joins TRBV27 to TRBJ1-2; 8 positions agree with TRBD1. The CDR3 length is 14 residues. The germline CDR1 and CDR2 sequences are MNHEY and SMNVEV (reference sequence). Trimming cost V 4 bases and J 3 bases; bases outside gene matches: 4. This CDR3 reads CASSYKDRDYGYTF. CDR3 nucleotide sequence: TGTGCCAGCAGTTATAAGGACAGGGACTATGGCTACACCTTC.

This clonotype was seen repeatedly, ten times or more. J is TRBJ1-1 and V is TRBV10-1; TRBD1 might be the D (5 bases). The V gene's germline CDR1 is WNHNN and CDR2 SYGVQD (reference sequence). CDR3 length equals 13 residues. V gave up 6 bases and J gave up 1 base, with 9 bases separating them. The CDR3: CASSSDKNTEAFF. The DNA of the CDR3 is TGCGCCAGCAGCTCGGACAAGAACACTGAAGCTTTCTTT.

A few counts support this clonotype. The chain combines TRBV14 with TRBJ2-3; 9 bases are a match to TRBD2. Germline CDR1 is SGHDN and CDR2 is FVKESK. This CDR3 has 15 amino acids. V lost 5 bases and J lost 5; bases outside the gene matches: 8. The CDR3 loop reads CASSSGTSNLDTQYF. The CDR3, as DNA: TGTGCCAGCAGCTCCGGGACTAGCAATTTAGATACGCAGTATTTT. Drawing the rest from reference TRBV14 and TRBJ2-3, the complete variable domain is EAGVTQFPSHSVIEKGQTVTLRCDPISGHDNLYWYRRVMGKEIKFLLHFVKESKQDESGMPNNRFLAERTGGTYSTLKVQPAELEDSGVYFCASSSGTSNLDTQYFGPGTRLTVL.

The V and J genes are TRBV2 and TRBJ1-5, with D perhaps matching TRBD1 (5 bases). CDR1 SNHLY and CDR2 FYNNEI come from the germline V gene. This CDR3 is 15 amino acids long. Trimming took off 4 bases at V and 6 bases at J, with 16 bases between the two ends. The CDR3, as DNA: TGTGCCAGCAGTGCTTCGGCTGGGGCATTTCAGCCCCAGCATTTT. As protein: CASSASAGAFQPQHF.

The CDR3 sequence is CATSSGGRRYEQYF. The DNA of the CDR3 is TGTGCCACTAGTAGTGGCGGGAGACGTTACGAGCAGTACTTC. The chain employs TRBV11-2 and TRBJ2-7, with 7 bases fitting TRBD2. Germline V gene lookup returns CDR1 SGHAT and CDR2 FQNNGV. The J segment lost 4 bases and the V segment lost 10 bases, leaving 13 bases of the junction unmatched. The CDR3 covers 14 residues.

This clonotype has more than one count but fewer than ten. The chain carries TRBV29-1 and TRBJ2-1; D gene unclear. The CDR3 has 13 amino acids. Trimming took 3 bases from V and 6 from J, leaving 12 bases between them. CDR1 is SQVTM and CDR2 is ANQGSEA in the germline V gene. CDR3 in DNA: TGCAGCGTTGACGTGGGGTTGGGCAATGAGCAGTTCTTC. Protein product: CSVDVGLGNEQFF.

This clonotype was observed a handful of times. This chain connects TRBV29-1 to TRBJ2-7; weak D call: TRBD2 (6 bases). The CDR3 runs to 14 residues. The germline V gene encodes CDR1 SQVTM and CDR2 ANQGSEA. V was cut by 5 bases and J by 0 bases, with 14 bases left in between. CDR3 in DNA: TGCAGCGTTTCAGGGAGGTACCCCTCCTACGAGCAGTACTTC. Translating gives CSVSGRYPSYEQYF.

This clonotype was found a few times. V gene TRBV23-1 combines with J gene TRBJ1-5, with a weak D call TRBD1 (6 bases). TRBV23-1 qualifies as an ORF whose function is uncertain. With 10 bases removed from V and 0 bases from J, the gap between germline ends came to 16 bases. CDR3 length: 15 amino acids. The DNA for the CDR3 is TGCGCCAACAATGGACAGACATATAGCAATCAGCCCCAGCATTTT. Translation: CANNGQTYSNQPQHF.

This clonotype appeared many times. The genes are TRBV13 and TRBJ2-4; D is tentatively TRBD1 or TRBD2 (5 bases each). The V end lost 0 bases, the J end lost 0 bases, and 12 bases lay between the germline ends. This CDR3 has 17 residues. CDR1 is PRHDT, CDR2 FYEKMQ, per germline (reference sequence). The CDR3 bases are TGTGCCAGCAGCTTAGGCCGGGGCATCGTAGCCAAAAACATTCAGTACTTC. Translated, it gives CASSLGRGIVAKNIQYF.